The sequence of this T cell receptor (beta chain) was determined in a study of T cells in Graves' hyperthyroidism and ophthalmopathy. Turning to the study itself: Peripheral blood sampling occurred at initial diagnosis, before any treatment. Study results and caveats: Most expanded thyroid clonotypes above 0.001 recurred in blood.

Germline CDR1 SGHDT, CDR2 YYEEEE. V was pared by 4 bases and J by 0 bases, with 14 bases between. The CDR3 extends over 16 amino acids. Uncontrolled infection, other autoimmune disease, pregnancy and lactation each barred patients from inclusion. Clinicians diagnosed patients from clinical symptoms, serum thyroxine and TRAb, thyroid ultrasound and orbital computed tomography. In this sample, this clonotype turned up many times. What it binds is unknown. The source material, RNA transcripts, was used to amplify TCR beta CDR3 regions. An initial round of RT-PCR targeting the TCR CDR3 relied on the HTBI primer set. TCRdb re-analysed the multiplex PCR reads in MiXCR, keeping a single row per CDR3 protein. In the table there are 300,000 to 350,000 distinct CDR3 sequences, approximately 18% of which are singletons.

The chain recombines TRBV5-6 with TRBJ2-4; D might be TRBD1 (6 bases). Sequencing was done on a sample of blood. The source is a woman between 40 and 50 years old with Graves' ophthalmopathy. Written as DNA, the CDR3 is TGTGCCAGCAGCCATTCAGGGGCCCTAGCCAAAAACATTCAGTACTTC. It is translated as CASSHSGALAKNIQYF.